The 22 T cell receptor beta chains below all came from one sample that was sequenced in a study of CD8 T cells in ankylosing spondylitis. TCRdb re-called the 5' RACE reads through MiXCR, storing one row per CDR3 protein. This sample has nearly 250,000 distinct CDR3 sequences, with over 30% found just once. The sample was blood, either unsorted or a sorted T cell fraction (not recorded which). The receptors derive from a male donor with ankylosing spondylitis or in good health (not recorded which).

This clonotype came up once. Germline is not matched at one junction end, which may reflect a read error. The chain carries TRBV27 and TRBJ1-2; D may be TRBD1 (6 bases). This CDR3 spans 17 amino acids. The V gene's germline CDR1 is MNHEY and CDR2 SMNVEV (reference sequence). DNA for the CDR3: TGTGCCACCAGTTTGAGGGGGGCTTCGGTACTAAAGCTCGGCTACACCTTC. This codes for CATSLRGASVLKLGYTF.

In the case of this clonotype: One base away lies a much larger clone, so this may be a sequencing read error. This CDR3 reads CASSATNTGELFF. For the CDR3, the DNA is TGTGCCAGCAGTGCCACGAACACCGGGGAGCTGTTTTTT. The chain couples TRBV25-1 to TRBJ2-2; D gene ambiguous. Between the trimmed V and J ends, which lost 4 bases and 0 bases, there was a span of 3 bases. This CDR3 has 13 residues. CDR1 and CDR2 from the germline V gene are MGHDK and SYGVNS.

CDR3 DNA sequence: TGTGCCAGCAGGTCCGGGACCTTCTCCGTTCGGGAGCTGTTTTTT. Its translation is CASRSGTFSVRELFF. The gene calls are TRBV28 and TRBJ2-2, with D possibly called TRBD1 or TRBD2 (5 bases each). The CDR3 is 15 amino acids. V was trimmed by 6 bases and J by 9 bases, leaving 20 bases between them. In germline, CDR1 is MDHEN, CDR2 SYDVKM. The full variable domain, its missing parts supplied by reference TRBV28 and TRBJ2-2, is DVKVTQSSRYLVKRTGEKVFLECVQDMDHENMFWYRQDPGLGLRLIYFSYDVKMKEKGDIPEGYSVSREKKERFSLILESASTNQTSMYLCASRSGTFSVRELFFGEGSRLTVL.

The chain uses TRBV5-1 and TRBJ1-1, with 8 bases lining up with TRBD1. The CDR3 consists of 17 residues. The germline V gene has CDR1 SGHRS and CDR2 YFSETQ. The V gene end was trimmed by 0 bases and the J gene end by 0 bases; junction bases not matched to a gene: 7. CDR3 residues: CASSLAGTGTMNTEAFF. CDR3 bases: TGCGCCAGCAGCTTGGCCGGGACAGGTACTATGAACACTGAAGCTTTCTTT.

The gene calls are TRBV5-5 and TRBJ2-3; D ambiguous. The V and J ends lost 0 bases and 4 bases respectively, with 12 bases between them. The CDR3 is 15 residues long. Germline assignment: CDR1 SGHKS and CDR2 YYEKEE (reference sequence). The CDR3 sequence is CASSLAGRFADTQYF. CDR3 nucleotides: TGTGCCAGCAGCTTGGCGGGCAGATTTGCAGATACGCAGTATTTT.

The J gene is TRBJ1-2, the V gene TRBV4-1; 9 bases align to TRBD1. The germline V gene has CDR1 MGHRA and CDR2 YSYEKL. The CDR3 sequence is 13 residues long. The V gene end was trimmed by 5 bases and the J gene end by 8 bases; junction bases not matched to a gene: 6. The CDR3 DNA reads TGCGCCAGCAGCATGAGGACAGGGGACGGCTACACCTTC. It specifies CASSMRTGDGYTF.

The V call is TRBV10-1, the J call TRBJ2-5, with TRBD1 identical over 7 bases. From germline, CDR1 is WNHNN and CDR2 SYGVQD (reference sequence). The CDR3 sequence is 16 residues long. The V and J ends lost 3 bases and 7 bases, in that order; junction bases with no gene match: 14. CDR3 sequence reads: CASSDDRGPKVGTQYF. The DNA of the CDR3 is TGCGCCAGCAGTGATGATAGGGGGCCCAAGGTTGGGACCCAGTACTTC.

The V call is TRBV27, the J call TRBJ2-3; D is possibly TRBD2 (5 bases). The germline V and J ends were trimmed by 0 bases and 2 bases, with 9 bases remaining between them. The CDR3 consists of 15 residues. The germline V gene has CDR1 MNHEY and CDR2 SMNVEV (reference sequence). The CDR3 nucleotides read TGTGCCAGCAGTTTATCGCGGGCCCACACAGATACGCAGTATTTT. Protein product: CASSLSRAHTDTQYF.

This clonotype was seen a few times. V usage is TRBV20-1 and J usage is TRBJ2-7; 12 bases map to TRBD2. There are 15 residues in the CDR3. J gave up 0 bases and V 4 bases, and 4 bases lay outside the gene matches. Germline V gives CDR1 DFQATT, CDR2 SNEGSKA (reference sequence). The CDR3 DNA follows: TGCAGTGCTACCGTACTAGCGGGGGGCTCCTACGAGCAGTACTTC. Translating gives CSATVLAGGSYEQYF.

The chain has TRBV20-1 and TRBJ1-1; D gene uncertain. V dropped 6 bases and J dropped 0 bases, with 17 bases sitting between them. Germline values: CDR1 DFQATT, CDR2 SNEGSKA (reference sequence). The CDR3 has 15 residues. The CDR3 reads CSATSRTPLNTEAFF. The CDR3 DNA follows: TGCAGTGCCACATCAAGGACGCCATTGAACACTGAAGCTTTCTTT.

In its sample, this clonotype was seen a few times. The chain employs TRBV7-9 and TRBJ2-7; perhaps D is TRBD1 or TRBD2 (5 bases each). In germline, CDR1 is SEHNR, CDR2 FQNEAQ (reference sequence). V lost 2 bases and J 4 bases, leaving 15 bases between the germline ends. This CDR3 is built from 15 residues. The DNA for the CDR3 is TGTGCCAGCAGCTTACGTTACCCAGGGAGTTACGAGCAGTACTTC. Translation gives CASSLRYPGSYEQYF.

CDR3 nucleotide sequence: TGTGCCAGCAGCACCTCCCCAGGGATTGGTGAAGCTTTCTTT. It yields the protein CASSTSPGIGEAFF. The chain employs TRBV7-8 and TRBJ1-1, with D possibly being TRBD1 (5 bases). V was cut by 5 bases and J by 7 bases, with 17 bases left in between. This CDR3 spans 14 amino acids. CDR1 is SGHVS, CDR2 FQNEAQ, per germline.

This clonotype was detected a few times. This chain uses TRBV7-9 with TRBJ1-2, with no clear D. V dropped 0 bases and J dropped 3 bases, with 5 bases sitting between them. CDR3 length: 13 residues. In germline, CDR1 is SEHNR, CDR2 FQNEAQ (reference sequence). The CDR3 loop is CASSLAGDYGYTF. The CDR3 DNA reads as TGTGCCAGCAGCTTAGCAGGTGACTATGGCTACACCTTC. The full variable domain, its missing parts supplied by reference TRBV7-9 and TRBJ1-2, is DTGVSQNPRHKITKRGQNVTFRCDPISEHNRLYWYRQTLGQGPEFLTYFQNEAQLEKSRLLSDRFSAERPKGSFSTLEIQRTEQGDSAMYLCASSLAGDYGYTFGSGTRLTVV.

The genes are TRBV20-1 and TRBJ2-1; no clear D gene. Germline V gives CDR1 DFQATT, CDR2 SNEGSKA (reference sequence). CDR3 length equals 12 residues. Trimming shortened V by 3 bases and J by 6 bases, and 9 bases separated the two germline ends. The CDR3 coding sequence is TGCAGTGCTAGGAGCCCAGGCAATGAGCAGTTCTTC. Translated: CSARSPGNEQFF.

This clonotype was detected only a few times. V gene TRBV27 combines with J gene TRBJ2-7, with D uncertain. Trimming pared 2 bases from V and 5 bases from J, leaving 10 bases between. This CDR3 region has 13 residues. Germline assignment: CDR1 MNHEY and CDR2 SMNVEV (reference sequence). The CDR3 spells CASSLRTVNEQYF. CDR3 bases: TGTGCCAGCAGTTTACGTACAGTCAACGAGCAGTACTTC.

There are many counts of this clonotype. The chain links TRBV20-1 to TRBJ1-2; the D is unclear. The CDR3 contains 11 residues. CDR1 is DFQATT, CDR2 SNEGSKA, per germline (reference sequence). Trimming stripped 4 bases from V and 7 bases from J, with 10 bases between. CDR3 sequence (DNA): TGCAGTGCTAACCCCGGACGTGGCTACACCTTC. Amino acid sequence: CSANPGRGYTF.

The genes are TRBV20-1 and TRBJ2-3, with D hard to call. The germline V gene encodes CDR1 DFQATT and CDR2 SNEGSKA (reference sequence). This CDR3 region has 15 residues. Deletions cut 6 bases from V and 4 bases from J, with 20 bases between. The CDR3 DNA sequence: TGCAGTGCCCCAGCGCAGCGTCTATTATCAGATACGCAGTATTTT. It codes for CSAPAQRLLSDTQYF.

This clonotype was observed a handful of times. This rearrangement joins TRBV7-2 to TRBJ2-7, with a weak D call TRBD1 (6 bases). V was clipped by 2 bases and J by 5 bases, with 13 bases between them. CDR3 length: 14 amino acids. The germline V gene has CDR1 SGHTA and CDR2 FQGNSA. The CDR3 DNA follows: TGTGCCAGCAGCTTACTGCCGGGACACCACGAGCAGTACTTC. Its translation is CASSLLPGHHEQYF.

V is TRBV6-1 and J is TRBJ2-3; 10 bases line up with TRBD1. V trimming: 2 bases; J trimming: 2 bases; junction bases outside the gene matches: 10. Germline assignment: CDR1 MNHNS and CDR2 SASEGT. The CDR3 extends over 18 amino acids. The CDR3 DNA is TGTGCCAGCAGTGAATCAAGTGGACAGGGGGTTTACACAGATACGCAGTATTTT. This codes for CASSESSGQGVYTDTQYF.

The V gene is TRBV28, the J gene TRBJ2-7; D ambiguous. V lost 9 bases and J 1 base, leaving 16 bases between the germline ends. Germline values: CDR1 MDHEN, CDR2 SYDVKM. The CDR3 length is 14 residues. The CDR3 sequence is CASILAGQSYEQYF. The CDR3, as DNA: TGTGCCAGTATACTGGCAGGCCAGTCCTACGAGCAGTACTTC.

The gene calls are TRBV18 and TRBJ2-3; D remains ambiguous. CDR3 length: 15 amino acids. Trimming cost V 4 bases and J 6 bases, with 17 bases left between them. CDR1 is KGHSH, CDR2 LQKENI, per germline. CDR3 bases: TGTGCCAGCTCACATGTTGGGTCGCCCCAGGATACGCAGTATTTT. Residues: CASSHVGSPQDTQYF.

The table lists this clonotype with many counts. The chain recombines TRBV9 with TRBJ1-1; D is unclear. Germline V lookup: CDR1 SGDLS, CDR2 YYNGEE. V lost 0 bases and J 0 bases, leaving 9 bases between the germline ends. The CDR3 sequence is 15 residues long. CDR3 amino acids: CASSVVGSMNTEAFF. The CDR3, as DNA: TGTGCCAGCAGCGTAGTAGGGTCCATGAACACTGAAGCTTTCTTT.